The present T cell receptor (beta chain) was sequenced within a study of OX40 agonist ivuxolimab in advanced cancers. The CDR3 totals 16 residues. V lost 3 bases and J lost 4; bases outside the gene matches: 8. The germline gives CDR1 SGHTA, CDR2 FQGNSA. Method: immunoSEQ multiplex PCR; TCRdb's copy keeps in-frame clones and lacks some. This repertoire shows about 20,000 clones, approximately 80% found once; its top ten account for roughly 14%. This chain links TRBV7-2 with TRBJ2-5; 10 bases match TRBD1. This receptor was obtained from an adult with an advanced solid tumor such as melanoma, head and neck, liver or kidney cancer. The material sequenced was CD4+ or CD8+ T cells sorted from blood, taken in a trial of the OX40 agonist ivuxolimab. The CDR3 DNA reads as TGTGCCAGCAGCTTCGCCGGGACAGGGGTAGGAGAGACCCAGTACTTC. It yields the protein CASSFAGTGVGETQYF. Combining the CDR3 with reference TRBV7-2 and TRBJ2-5 gives the whole variable domain GAGVSQSPSNKVTEKGKDVELRCDPISGHTALYWYRQSLGQGLEFLIYFQGNSAPDKSGLPSDRFSAERTGGSVSTLTIQRTQQEDSAVYLCASSFAGTGVGETQYFGPGTRLLVL.